This entry features one TCR beta chain sequence. Its antigen is unknown. This specimen belongs to a study of PD-1 blockade in classical Hodgkin lymphoma. About the research overall: Nivolumab was administered to patients intravenously at 3 mg/kg every 2 weeks.

Every patient had relapsed following autologous stem cell transplantation, and cohorts differed in brentuximab vedotin exposure. Assay used: immunoSEQ multiplex PCR; TCRdb lists only in-frame clones, some missing. The top ten hold about 12% of the sample, which has just over 60,000 clones, approximately 89% seen once. Findings and limits, study-wide: Newly diagnosed patients were reported to exhibit reduced baseline TCR diversity relative to healthy donors. Newly diagnosed patients had diversity similar to the baseline diversity of complete responders.

This clonotype was obtained from a human donor with classical Hodgkin lymphoma. This specimen was peripheral blood mononuclear cells (PBMCs), taken at baseline.

CDR3 amino acids: CASSATPPGDGYTF. For the CDR3, the DNA is TGTGCCAGCAGTGCCACCCCCCCGGGGGATGGCTACACCTTC. The rearrangement joins TRBV6-5 to TRBJ1-2; possible D gene TRBD1, 5 bases. The V end was cut by 5 bases, the J end by 6 bases, with 16 bases between. The CDR3 totals 14 residues. Germline V CDR1 and CDR2: MNHEY, SVGAGI.